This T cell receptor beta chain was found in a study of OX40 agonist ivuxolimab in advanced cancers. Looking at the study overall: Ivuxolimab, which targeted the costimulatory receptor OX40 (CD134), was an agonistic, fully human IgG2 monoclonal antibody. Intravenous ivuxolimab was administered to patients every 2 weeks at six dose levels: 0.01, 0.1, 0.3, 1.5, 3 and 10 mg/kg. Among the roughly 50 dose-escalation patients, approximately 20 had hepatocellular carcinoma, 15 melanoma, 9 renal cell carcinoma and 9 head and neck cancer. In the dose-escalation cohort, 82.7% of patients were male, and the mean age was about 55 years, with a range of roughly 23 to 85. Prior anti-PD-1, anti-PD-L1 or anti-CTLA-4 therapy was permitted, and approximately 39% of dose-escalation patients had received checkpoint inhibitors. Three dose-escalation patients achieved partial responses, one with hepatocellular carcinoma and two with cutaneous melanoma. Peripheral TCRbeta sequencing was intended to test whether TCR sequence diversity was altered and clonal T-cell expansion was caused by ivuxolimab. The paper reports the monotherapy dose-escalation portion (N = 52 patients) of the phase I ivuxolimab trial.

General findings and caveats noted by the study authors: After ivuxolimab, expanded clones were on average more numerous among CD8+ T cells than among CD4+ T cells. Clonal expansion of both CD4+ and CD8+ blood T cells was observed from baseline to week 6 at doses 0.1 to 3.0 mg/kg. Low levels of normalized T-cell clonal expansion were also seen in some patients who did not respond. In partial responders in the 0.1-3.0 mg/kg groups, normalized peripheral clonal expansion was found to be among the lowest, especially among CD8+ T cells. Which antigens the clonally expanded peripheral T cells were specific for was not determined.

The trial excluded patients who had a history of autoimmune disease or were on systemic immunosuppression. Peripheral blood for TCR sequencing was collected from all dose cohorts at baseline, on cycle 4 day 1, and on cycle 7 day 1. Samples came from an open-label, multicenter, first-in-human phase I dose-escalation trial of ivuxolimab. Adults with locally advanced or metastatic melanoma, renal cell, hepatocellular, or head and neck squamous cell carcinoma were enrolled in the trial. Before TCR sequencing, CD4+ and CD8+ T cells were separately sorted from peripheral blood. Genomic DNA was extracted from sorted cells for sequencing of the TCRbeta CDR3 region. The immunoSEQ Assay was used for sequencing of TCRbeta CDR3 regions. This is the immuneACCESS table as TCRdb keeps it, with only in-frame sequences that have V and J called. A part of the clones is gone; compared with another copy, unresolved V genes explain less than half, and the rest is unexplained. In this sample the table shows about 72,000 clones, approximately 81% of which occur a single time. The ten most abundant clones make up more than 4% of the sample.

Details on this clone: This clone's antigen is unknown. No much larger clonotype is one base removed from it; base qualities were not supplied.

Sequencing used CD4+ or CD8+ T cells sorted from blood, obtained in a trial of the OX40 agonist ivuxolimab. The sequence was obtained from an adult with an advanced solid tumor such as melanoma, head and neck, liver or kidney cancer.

The nucleotides are TGTGCCAGCAGCCAACCGTCGAGTAGCGGGAACACCGGGGAGCTGTTTTTT. Its amino acids are CASSQPSSSGNTGELFF. The rearrangement combines TRBV11-3 with TRBJ2-2; possibly the D gene is TRBD2, per 6 matching bases. Deletion took 5 bases off V and 1 base off J, with a span of 17 bases between the germline ends. CDR1 and CDR2 are read off the germline V gene as SGHNT and YENEEA. Measured from the cysteine to the phenylalanine, the CDR3 is 17 residues long. Only the CDR3 part of the read is kept: 51 bases, read in frame from the first base.